A single sample gave rise to the 3 T cell receptor beta chains below, sequenced in a study of CD8+CD57+ T cells in acquired aplastic anemia. For sequencing, patients were chosen who had shown expansion of CD8+CD57+ cells by flow cytometry. For CDR3 and TCR beta VDJ profiling, genomic DNA was the template used. TCRdb reanalysed the reads using MiXCR and keeps one entry per CDR3 protein. The data show around 200,000 distinct CDR3 sequences, with under 55% seen just once and approximately 9.7% held by the top ten. The source material was sorted CD4+, CD8+, or CD8+CD57+ T cells (not recorded which) from PBMCs. The source of these receptors is a human donor with aplastic anemia.

The rearrangement uses TRBV7-9 and TRBJ1-1, with D perhaps TRBD1 (5 bases). The CDR3 has 14 amino acids. Trimming left V 1 base short and J 1 base short, with 7 bases between. The germline V gene encodes CDR1 SEHNR and CDR2 FQNEAQ (reference sequence). CDR3 sequence: CASSLGGENTEAFF. The CDR3 DNA reads as TGTGCCAGCAGCTTAGGGGGCGAGAACACTGAAGCTTTCTTT.

This clonotype was found a few times. The chain uses TRBV10-3 and TRBJ2-7, with D possibly TRBD2 on 6 matching bases. CDR1 is ENHRY, CDR2 SYGVKD, per germline. This CDR3 has 16 amino acids. Trimming stripped 8 bases from V and 0 bases from J, with 20 bases between. The CDR3 loop reads CAIGRLALGSSYEQYF. For the CDR3, the DNA is TGTGCCATCGGAAGGCTAGCGCTTGGTAGCTCCTACGAGCAGTACTTC.

Comments on this clonotype: This may be a read error: a much more frequent sequence differs by one nucleotide. This CDR3 is missing its conserved last phenylalanine or tryptophan, likely due to a read error. The CDR3 sequence: CASGESGEQYC. The CDR3 DNA reads as TGTGCCAGCGGTGAGAGCGGCGAGCAGTACTGC. J is TRBJ2-7 and V is TRBV2, with D possibly TRBD2 on 5 matching bases. The germline V gene has CDR1 SNHLY and CDR2 FYNNEI. This CDR3 is 11 amino acids long.